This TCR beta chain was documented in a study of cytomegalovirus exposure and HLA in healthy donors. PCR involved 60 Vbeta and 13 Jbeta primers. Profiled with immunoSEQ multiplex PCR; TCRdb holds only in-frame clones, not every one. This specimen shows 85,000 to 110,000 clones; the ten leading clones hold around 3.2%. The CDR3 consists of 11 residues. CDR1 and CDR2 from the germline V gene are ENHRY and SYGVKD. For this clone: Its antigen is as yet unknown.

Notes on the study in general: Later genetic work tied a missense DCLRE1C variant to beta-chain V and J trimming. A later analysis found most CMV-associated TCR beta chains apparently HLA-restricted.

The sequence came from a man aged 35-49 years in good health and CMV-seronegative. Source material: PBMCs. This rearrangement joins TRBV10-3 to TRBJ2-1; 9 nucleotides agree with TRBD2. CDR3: CSARGGNEQFF. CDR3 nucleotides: TGTTCGGCGCGGGGGGGCAATGAGCAGTTCTTC.